The 6 T cell receptor beta chains listed next were all sequenced from one sample in a study of Graves' ophthalmopathy and Graves' hyperthyroidism. The authors amplified TCR beta CDR3 regions from RNA transcripts. The first-round RT-PCR employed HTBI primers together with the Qiagen OneStep RT-PCR kit. A multiplex PCR was then performed as the second round. TCRdb re-called the multiplex PCR reads through MiXCR, storing one row per CDR3 protein. The sample lists hundreds of thousands of distinct CDR3 sequences; around 40% were seen once. Sequenced material: peripheral blood. The receptors were gathered from an adult man with Graves' ophthalmopathy.

This clonotype was detected many times. The chain joins TRBV2 to TRBJ1-3; D is ambiguous. CDR3 length: 13 residues. The ends were cut back, 3 bases at V and 2 bases at J, with 5 bases in the middle. Germline CDR1 is SNHLY and CDR2 is FYNNEI. CDR3 DNA: TGTGCCAGCAGTGAGAGGGCTGGAAACACCATATATTTT. Its translation: CASSERAGNTIYF.

The rearrangement uses TRBV5-1 and TRBJ2-5; the D gene could be TRBD1 or TRBD2 (6 bases each). Trimming cost V 4 bases and J 5 bases, with 18 bases left between them. The CDR3 is made up of 15 amino acids. Germline CDR1 SGHRS, CDR2 YFSETQ. As DNA, the CDR3 is TGCGCCAGCAGCCGATACACCGGAGGGGGGGAGACCCAGTACTTC. Its translation: CASSRYTGGGETQYF.

The CDR3 nucleotides are TGTGCCAGCAGCGAAATGGGCACTGAAGCTTTCTTT. It is translated as CASSEMGTEAFF. The chain recombines TRBV7-3 with TRBJ1-1, with unresolved D. Germline values: CDR1 SGHTA, CDR2 FQGTGA. Trimming pared 5 bases from V and 4 bases from J, leaving 8 bases between. The length of the CDR3 is 12 residues.

The V call is TRBV7-6, the J call TRBJ1-3; D gene ambiguous. Germline CDR1 is SGHVS and CDR2 is FNYEAQ. Trimming took 5 bases from V and 4 from J, leaving 9 bases between them. There are 13 residues in the CDR3. CDR3: CASSPSWGNTIYF. Written as DNA, the CDR3 is TGTGCCAGCAGCCCCAGCTGGGGAAACACCATATATTTT.

The chain employs TRBV10-3 and TRBJ2-6; TRBD1 or TRBD2 may be the D gene (5 bases each). Trimming stripped 10 bases from V and 0 bases from J, with 16 bases between. Germline assignment: CDR1 ENHRY and CDR2 SYGVKD. CDR3 length equals 16 residues. DNA of the CDR3: TGTGCCAGCGGCCGGGACGCCTACTCTGGGGCCAACGTCCTGACTTTC. Protein sequence: CASGRDAYSGANVLTF.

This clonotype appeared many times. The CDR3 coding sequence is TGTGCCAGCAGCCAACGGGGTTTTGAAGCTTTCTTT. It encodes CASSQRGFEAFF. The chain is built from TRBV3-1 and TRBJ1-1, with no clear D. Trimming left V 2 bases short and J 7 bases short, with 8 bases between. This CDR3 comprises 12 residues. Germline V lookup: CDR1 LGHDT, CDR2 YNNKEL (reference sequence).